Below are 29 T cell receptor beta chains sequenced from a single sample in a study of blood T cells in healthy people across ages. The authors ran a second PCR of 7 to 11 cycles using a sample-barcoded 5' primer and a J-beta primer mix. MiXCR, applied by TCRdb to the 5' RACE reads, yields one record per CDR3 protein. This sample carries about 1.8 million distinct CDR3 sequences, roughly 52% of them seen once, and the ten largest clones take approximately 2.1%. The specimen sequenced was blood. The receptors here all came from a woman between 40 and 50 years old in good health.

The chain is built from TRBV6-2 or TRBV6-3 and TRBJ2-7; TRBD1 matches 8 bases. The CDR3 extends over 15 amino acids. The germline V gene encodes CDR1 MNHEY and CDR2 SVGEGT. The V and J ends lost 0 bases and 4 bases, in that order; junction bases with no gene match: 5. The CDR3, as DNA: TGTGCCAGCAGTTACTCCTGGACAGGGAGATACGAGCAGTACTTC. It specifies CASSYSWTGRYEQYF.

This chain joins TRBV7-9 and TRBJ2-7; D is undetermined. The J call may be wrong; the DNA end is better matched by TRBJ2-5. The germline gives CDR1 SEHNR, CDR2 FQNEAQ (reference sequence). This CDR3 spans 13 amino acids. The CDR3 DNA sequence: TGTGCCAGCACCGAAGGGTACGCGGAGACCCAGTACTTC. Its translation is CASTEGYAETQYF.

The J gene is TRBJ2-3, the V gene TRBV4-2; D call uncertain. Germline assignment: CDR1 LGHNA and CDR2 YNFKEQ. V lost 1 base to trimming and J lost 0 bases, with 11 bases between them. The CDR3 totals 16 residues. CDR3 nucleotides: TGTGCCAGCAGCCAAGGGGCCGCGACTAGCACAGATACGCAGTATTTT. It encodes CASSQGAATSTDTQYF.

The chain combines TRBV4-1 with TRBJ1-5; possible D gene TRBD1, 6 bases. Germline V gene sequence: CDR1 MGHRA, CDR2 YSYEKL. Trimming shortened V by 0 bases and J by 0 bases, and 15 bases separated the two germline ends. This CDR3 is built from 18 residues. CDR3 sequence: CASSQEGGRGYSNQPQHF. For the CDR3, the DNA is TGCGCCAGCAGCCAAGAGGGGGGCAGGGGTTATAGCAATCAGCCCCAGCATTTT.

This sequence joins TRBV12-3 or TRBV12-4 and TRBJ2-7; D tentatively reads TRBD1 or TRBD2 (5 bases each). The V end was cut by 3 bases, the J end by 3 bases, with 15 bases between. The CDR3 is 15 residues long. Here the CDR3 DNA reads TGTGCCAGCAGTTTTGGTCCGGGACCCGACTACGAGCAGTACTTC. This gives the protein CASSFGPGPDYEQYF.

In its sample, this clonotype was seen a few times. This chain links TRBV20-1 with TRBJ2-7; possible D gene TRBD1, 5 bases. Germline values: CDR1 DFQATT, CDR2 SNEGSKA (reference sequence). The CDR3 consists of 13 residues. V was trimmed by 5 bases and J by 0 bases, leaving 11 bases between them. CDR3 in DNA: TGCAGTGCTCAAAAGGGGCTCTCCTACGAGCAGTACTTC. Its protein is CSAQKGLSYEQYF.

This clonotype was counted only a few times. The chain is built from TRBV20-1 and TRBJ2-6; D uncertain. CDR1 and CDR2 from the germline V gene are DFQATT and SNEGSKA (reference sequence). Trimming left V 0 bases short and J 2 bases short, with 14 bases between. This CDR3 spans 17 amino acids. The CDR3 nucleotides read TGCAGTGCTAGAGATTTCGAAGGTTTTGCTGGGGCCAACGTCCTGACTTTC. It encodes CSARDFEGFAGANVLTF.

CDR3 residues: CASSRGYGNEQFF. CDR3 nucleotides: TGTGCCAGCTCACGGGGGTACGGCAATGAGCAGTTCTTC. The chain combines TRBV7-2 with TRBJ2-1; D is possibly TRBD2 (6 bases). CDR1 and CDR2 from the germline V gene are SGHTA and FQGNSA. CDR3 length equals 13 residues. V was shortened by 8 bases and J by 6 bases, with 14 bases between the two germline ends.

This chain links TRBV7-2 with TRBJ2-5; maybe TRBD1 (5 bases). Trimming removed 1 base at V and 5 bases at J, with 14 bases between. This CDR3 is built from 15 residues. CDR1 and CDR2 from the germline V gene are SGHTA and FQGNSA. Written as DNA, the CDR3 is TGTGCCAGCAGCTTAGGGACATCCTTTGGCGAGACCCAGTACTTC. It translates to CASSLGTSFGETQYF.

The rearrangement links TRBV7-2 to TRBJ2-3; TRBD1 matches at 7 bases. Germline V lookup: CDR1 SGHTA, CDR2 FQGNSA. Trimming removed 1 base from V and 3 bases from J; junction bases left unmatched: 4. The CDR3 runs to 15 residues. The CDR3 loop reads CASSLDRGKTDTQYF. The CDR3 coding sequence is TGTGCCAGCAGCTTAGACAGGGGAAAAACAGATACGCAGTATTTT.

The CDR3 nucleotides read TGTGCCAGCAGCAAAGGATTAAAACATCCCGAACTTAGTAACTATGGCTACACCTTC. This encodes CASSKGLKHPELSNYGYTF. The gene calls are TRBV21-1 and TRBJ1-2; the table gives TRBD1 as D, unverified against the DNA. TRBV21-1 is listed as a pseudogene. The CDR3 totals 19 residues.

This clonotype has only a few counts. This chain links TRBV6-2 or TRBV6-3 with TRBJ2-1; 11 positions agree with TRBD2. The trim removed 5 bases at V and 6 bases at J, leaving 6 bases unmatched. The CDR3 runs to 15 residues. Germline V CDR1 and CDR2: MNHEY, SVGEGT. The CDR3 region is CASSGLAGGLNEQFF. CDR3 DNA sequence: TGTGCCAGCAGTGGTCTAGCGGGGGGACTCAATGAGCAGTTCTTC.

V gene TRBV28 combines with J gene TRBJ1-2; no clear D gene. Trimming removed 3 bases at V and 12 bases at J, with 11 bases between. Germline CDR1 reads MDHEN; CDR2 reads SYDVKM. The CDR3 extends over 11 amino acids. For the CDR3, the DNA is TGTGCCAGCAGTTTTGGCTATATTAACACCTTC. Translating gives CASSFGYINTF.

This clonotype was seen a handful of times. Here the CDR3 DNA reads TGTGCCAGCAGTCAAAGTATGTACCAAGAGACCCAGTACTTC. Protein product: CASSQSMYQETQYF. V is TRBV27 and J is TRBJ2-5; D is undetermined. In germline, CDR1 is MNHEY, CDR2 SMNVEV (reference sequence). CDR3 length equals 14 residues. Trimming stripped 5 bases from V and 0 bases from J, with 10 bases between.

The CDR3 region has the DNA TGTGCCAGCAAGGTACTAGCGACGGACGAGCAGTACTTC. Its translation: CASKVLATDEQYF. This chain connects TRBV6-1 to TRBJ2-4, with 7 bases matching TRBD2. The J call is doubtful: the DNA matches TRBJ2-7 better. The CDR3 totals 13 residues. CDR1 is MNHNS and CDR2 is SASEGT in the germline V gene.

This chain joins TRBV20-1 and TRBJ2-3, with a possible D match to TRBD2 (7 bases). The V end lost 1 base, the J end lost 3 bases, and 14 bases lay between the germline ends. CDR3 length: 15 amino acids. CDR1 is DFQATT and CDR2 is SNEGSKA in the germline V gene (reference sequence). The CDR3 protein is CSARGGGLKTDTQYF. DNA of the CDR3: TGCAGTGCTAGAGGAGGGGGACTAAAAACAGATACGCAGTATTTT.

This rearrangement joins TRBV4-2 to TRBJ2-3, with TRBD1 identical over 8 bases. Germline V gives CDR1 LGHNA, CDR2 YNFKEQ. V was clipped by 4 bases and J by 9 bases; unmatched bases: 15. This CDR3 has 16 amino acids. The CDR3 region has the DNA TGTGCCAGCAGCCGGGTCGAACAGGGGGTACGAGGGACGCAGTATTTT. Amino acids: CASSRVEQGVRGTQYF.

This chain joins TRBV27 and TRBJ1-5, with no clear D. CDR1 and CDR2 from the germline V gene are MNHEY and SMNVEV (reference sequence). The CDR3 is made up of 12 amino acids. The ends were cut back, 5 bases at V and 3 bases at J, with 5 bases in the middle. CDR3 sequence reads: CASSVTNQPQHF. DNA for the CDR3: TGTGCCAGCAGTGTAACCAATCAGCCCCAGCATTTT.

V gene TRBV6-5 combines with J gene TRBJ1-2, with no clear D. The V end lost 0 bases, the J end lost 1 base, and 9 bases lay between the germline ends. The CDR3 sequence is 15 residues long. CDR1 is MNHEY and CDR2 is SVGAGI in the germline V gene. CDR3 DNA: TGTGCCAGCAGTTACTCGACGAACATTAACTATGGCTACACCTTC. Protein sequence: CASSYSTNINYGYTF.

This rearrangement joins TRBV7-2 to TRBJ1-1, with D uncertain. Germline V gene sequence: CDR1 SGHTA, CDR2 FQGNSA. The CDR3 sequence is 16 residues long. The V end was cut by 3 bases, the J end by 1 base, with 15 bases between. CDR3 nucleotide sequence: TGTGCCAGCAGCTTTGGGTCCGGCGGTGGGAACACTGAAGCTTTCTTT. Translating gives CASSFGSGGGNTEAFF.

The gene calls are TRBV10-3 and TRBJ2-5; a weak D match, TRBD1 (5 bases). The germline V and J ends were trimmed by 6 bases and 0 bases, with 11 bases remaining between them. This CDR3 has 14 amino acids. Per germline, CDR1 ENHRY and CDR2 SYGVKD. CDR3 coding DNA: TGTGCCATCAGAGGACAAAGGAACCAAGAGACCCAGTACTTC. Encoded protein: CAIRGQRNQETQYF.

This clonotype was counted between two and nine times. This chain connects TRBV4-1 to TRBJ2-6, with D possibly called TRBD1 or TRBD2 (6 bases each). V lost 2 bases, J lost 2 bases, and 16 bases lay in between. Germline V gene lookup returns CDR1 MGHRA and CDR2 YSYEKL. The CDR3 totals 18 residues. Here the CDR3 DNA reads TGCGCCAGCAGCCAAAGGGACTCTAACAGGGCTGGGGCCAACGTCCTGACTTTC. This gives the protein CASSQRDSNRAGANVLTF.

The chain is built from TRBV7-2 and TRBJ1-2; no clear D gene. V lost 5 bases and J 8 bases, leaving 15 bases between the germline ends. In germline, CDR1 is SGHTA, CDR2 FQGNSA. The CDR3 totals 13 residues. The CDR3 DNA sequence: TGTGCCAGCAGCCAAAGTCTAGGGTCCGGCTACACCTTC. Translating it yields CASSQSLGSGYTF.

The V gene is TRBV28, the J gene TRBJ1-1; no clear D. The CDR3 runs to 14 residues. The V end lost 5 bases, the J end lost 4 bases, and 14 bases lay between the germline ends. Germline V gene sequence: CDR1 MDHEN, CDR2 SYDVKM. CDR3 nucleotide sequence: TGTGCCAGCAGTCCCCAGCGGGAGATCACTGAAGCTTTCTTT. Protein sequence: CASSPQREITEAFF.

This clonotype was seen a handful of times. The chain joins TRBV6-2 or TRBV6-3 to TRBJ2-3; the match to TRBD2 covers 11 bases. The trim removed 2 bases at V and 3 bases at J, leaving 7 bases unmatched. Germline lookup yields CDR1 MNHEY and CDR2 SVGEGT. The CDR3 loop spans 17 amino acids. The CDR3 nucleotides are TGTGCCAGCAGTTACGGGCTGACTAGCGGGGAGACAGATACGCAGTATTTT. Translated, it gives CASSYGLTSGETDTQYF.

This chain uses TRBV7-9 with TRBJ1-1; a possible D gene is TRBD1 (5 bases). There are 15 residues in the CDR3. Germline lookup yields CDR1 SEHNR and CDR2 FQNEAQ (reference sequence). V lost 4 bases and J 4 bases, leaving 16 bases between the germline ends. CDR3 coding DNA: TGTGCCAGCAGCTCTAGCGGGGCGGCGGGCACTGAAGCTTTCTTT. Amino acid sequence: CASSSSGAAGTEAFF.

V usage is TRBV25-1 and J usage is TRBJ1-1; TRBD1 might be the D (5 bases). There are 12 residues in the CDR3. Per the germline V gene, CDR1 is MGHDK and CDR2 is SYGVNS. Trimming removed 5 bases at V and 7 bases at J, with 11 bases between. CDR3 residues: CASSFGGFEAFF. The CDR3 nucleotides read TGTGCCAGCAGTTTCGGGGGGTTTGAAGCTTTCTTT.

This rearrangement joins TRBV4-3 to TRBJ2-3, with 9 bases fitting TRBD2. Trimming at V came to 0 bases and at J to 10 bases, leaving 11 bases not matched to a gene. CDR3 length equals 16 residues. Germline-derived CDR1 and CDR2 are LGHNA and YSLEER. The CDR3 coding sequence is TGCGCCAGCAGCCAAGAGCCCAGCGGGGGGCCAAGTGCGCAGTATTTT. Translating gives CASSQEPSGGPSAQYF.

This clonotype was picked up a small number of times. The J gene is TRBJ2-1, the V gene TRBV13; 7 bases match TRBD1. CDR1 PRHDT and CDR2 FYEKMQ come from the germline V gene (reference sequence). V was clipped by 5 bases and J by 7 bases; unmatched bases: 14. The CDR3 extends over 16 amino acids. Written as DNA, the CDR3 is TGTGCCAGCAGCGGTCTAGGACAGGTAGAGCTGAATGAGCAGTTCTTC. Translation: CASSGLGQVELNEQFF.